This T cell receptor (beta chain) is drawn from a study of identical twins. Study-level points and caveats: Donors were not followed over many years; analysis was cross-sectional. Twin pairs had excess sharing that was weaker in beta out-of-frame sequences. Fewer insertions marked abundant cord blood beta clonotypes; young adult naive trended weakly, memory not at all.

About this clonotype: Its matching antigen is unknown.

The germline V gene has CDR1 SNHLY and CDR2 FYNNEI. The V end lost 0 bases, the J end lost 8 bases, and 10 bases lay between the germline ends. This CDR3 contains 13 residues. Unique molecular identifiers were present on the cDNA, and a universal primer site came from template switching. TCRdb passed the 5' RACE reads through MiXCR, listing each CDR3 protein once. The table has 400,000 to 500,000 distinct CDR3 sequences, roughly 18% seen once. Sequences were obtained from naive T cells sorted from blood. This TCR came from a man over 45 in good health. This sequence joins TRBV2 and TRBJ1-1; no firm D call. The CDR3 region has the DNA TGTGCCAGCAGTGAAGCGGCTCCCGGGGAAGCTTTCTTT. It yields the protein CASSEAAPGEAFF.